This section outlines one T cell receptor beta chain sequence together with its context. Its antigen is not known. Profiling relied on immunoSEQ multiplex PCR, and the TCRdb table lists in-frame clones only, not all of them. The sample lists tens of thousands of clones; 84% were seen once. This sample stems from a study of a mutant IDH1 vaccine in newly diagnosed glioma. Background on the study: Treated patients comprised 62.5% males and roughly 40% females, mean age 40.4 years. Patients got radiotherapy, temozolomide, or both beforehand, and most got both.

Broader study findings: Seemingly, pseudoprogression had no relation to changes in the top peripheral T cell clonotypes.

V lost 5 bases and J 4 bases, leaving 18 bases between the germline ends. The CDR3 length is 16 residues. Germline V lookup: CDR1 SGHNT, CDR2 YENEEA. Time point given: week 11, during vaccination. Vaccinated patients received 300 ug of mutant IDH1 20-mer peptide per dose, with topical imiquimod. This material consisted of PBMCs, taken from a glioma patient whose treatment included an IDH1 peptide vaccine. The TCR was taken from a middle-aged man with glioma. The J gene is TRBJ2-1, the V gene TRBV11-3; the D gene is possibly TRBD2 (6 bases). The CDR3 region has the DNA TGTGCCAGCAGCCGGAGAGGAGGCGGGGAGTACAATGAGCAGTTCTTC. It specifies CASSRRGGGEYNEQFF.